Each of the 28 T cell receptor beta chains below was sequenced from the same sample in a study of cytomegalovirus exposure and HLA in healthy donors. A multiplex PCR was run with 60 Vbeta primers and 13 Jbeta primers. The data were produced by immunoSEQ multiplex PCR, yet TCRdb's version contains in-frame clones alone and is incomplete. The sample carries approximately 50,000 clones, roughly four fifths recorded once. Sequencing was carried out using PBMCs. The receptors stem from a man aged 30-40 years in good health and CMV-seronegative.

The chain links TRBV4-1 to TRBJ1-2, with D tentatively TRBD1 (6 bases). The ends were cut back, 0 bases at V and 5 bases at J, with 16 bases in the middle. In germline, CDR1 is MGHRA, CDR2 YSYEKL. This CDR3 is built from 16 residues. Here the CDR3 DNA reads TGCGCCAGCAGCCAAGACGACCGGGGGGCACGGTATGGCTACACCTTC. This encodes CASSQDDRGARYGYTF.

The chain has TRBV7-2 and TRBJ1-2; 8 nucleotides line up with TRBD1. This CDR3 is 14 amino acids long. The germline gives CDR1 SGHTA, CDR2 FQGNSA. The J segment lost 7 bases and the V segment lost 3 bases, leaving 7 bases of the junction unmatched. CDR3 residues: CASSFRDRSGGYTF. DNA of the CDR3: TGTGCCAGCAGCTTTCGGGACAGGTCCGGTGGCTACACCTTC.

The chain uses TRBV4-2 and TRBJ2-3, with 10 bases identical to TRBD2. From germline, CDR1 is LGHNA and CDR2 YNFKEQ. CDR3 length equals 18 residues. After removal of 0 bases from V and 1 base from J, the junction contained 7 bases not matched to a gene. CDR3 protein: CASSQDWSGTSGTDTQYF. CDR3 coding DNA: TGTGCCAGCAGCCAAGATTGGTCCGGGACTAGCGGCACAGATACGCAGTATTTT.

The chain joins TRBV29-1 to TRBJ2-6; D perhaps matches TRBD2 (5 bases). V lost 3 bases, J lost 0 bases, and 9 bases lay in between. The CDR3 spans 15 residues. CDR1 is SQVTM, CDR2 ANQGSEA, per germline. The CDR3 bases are TGCAGCGTTGAGAGTGGGAGCTCTGGGGCCAACGTCCTGACTTTC. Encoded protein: CSVESGSSGANVLTF.

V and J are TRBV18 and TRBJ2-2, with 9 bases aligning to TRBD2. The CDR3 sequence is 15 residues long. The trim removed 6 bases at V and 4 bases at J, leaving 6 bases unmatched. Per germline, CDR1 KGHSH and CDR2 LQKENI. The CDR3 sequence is CASSPGLATTGELFF. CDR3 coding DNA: TGTGCCAGCTCCCCGGGACTAGCAACCACCGGGGAGCTGTTTTTT.

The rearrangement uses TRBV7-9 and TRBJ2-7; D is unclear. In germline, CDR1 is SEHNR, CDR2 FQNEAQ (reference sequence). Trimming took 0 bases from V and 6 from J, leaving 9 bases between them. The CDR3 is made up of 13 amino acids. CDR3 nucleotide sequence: TGTGCCAGCAGCTTAGCGGCGGTGAGCGAGCAGTACTTC. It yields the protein CASSLAAVSEQYF.

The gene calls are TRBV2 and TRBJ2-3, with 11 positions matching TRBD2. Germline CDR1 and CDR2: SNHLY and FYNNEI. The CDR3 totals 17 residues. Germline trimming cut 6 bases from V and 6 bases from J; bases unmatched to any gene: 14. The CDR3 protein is CASSLLRQTSGVDTQYF. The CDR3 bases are TGTGCCAGCAGCCTCCTTCGGCAGACTAGCGGGGTGGATACGCAGTATTTT.

CDR3 region: CASSFRGATGNEQFF. CDR3 DNA sequence: TGTGCCAGCAGCTTCAGGGGGGCGACGGGGAATGAGCAGTTCTTC. V and J are TRBV11-3 and TRBJ2-1, with D perhaps matching TRBD1 (7 bases). Trimming took off 3 bases at V and 7 bases at J, with 16 bases between the two ends. CDR3 length: 15 amino acids. CDR1 and CDR2 (germline): SGHNT, YENEEA.

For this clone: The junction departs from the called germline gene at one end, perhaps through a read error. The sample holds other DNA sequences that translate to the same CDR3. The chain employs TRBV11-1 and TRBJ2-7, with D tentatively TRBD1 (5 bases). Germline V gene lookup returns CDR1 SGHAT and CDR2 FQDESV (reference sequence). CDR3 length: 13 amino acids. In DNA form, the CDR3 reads TGTGCCAGCAGTTTAGACAGAGCCTACGAGCAGTACTTC. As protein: CASSLDRAYEQYF.

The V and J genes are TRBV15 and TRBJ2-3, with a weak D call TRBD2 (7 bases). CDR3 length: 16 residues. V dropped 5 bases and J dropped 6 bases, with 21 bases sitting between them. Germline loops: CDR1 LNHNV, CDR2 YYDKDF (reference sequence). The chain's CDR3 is CATSPPGAGVSDTQYF. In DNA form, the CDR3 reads TGTGCCACCAGCCCCCCAGGGGCGGGAGTGTCTGATACGCAGTATTTT.

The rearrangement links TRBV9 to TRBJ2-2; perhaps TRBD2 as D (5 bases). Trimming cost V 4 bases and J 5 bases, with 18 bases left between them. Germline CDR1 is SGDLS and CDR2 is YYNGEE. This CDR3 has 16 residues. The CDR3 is CASSPNRAPGTGELFF. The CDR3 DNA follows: TGTGCCAGCAGCCCCAACCGGGCCCCGGGGACCGGGGAGCTGTTTTTT. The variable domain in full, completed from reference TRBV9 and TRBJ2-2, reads DSGVTQTPKHLITATGQRVTLRCSPRSGDLSVYWYQQSLDQGLQFLIQYYNGEERAKGNILERFSAQQFPDLHSELNLSSLELGDSALYFCASSPNRAPGTGELFFGEGSRLTVL.

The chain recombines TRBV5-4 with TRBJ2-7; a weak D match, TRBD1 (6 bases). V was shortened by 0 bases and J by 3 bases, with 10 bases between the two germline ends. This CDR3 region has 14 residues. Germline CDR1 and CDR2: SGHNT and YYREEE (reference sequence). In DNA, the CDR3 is TGTGCCAGCAGCTTGGACAGGGTGGACTACGAGCAGTACTTC. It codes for CASSLDRVDYEQYF. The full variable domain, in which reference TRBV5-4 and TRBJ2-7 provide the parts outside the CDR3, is ETGVTQSPTHLIKTRGQQVTLRCSSQSGHNTVSWYQQALGQGPQFIFQYYREEENGRGNFPPRFSGLQFPNYSSELNVNALELDDSALYLCASSLDRVDYEQYFGPGTRLTVT.

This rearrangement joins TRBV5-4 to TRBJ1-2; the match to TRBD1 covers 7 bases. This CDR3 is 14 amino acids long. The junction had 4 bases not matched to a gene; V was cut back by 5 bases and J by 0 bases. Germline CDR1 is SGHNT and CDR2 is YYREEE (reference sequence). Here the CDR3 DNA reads TGTGCCAGCAGTGGTGGACAGGCTAACTATGGCTACACCTTC. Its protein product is CASSGGQANYGYTF. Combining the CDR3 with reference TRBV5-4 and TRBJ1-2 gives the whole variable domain ETGVTQSPTHLIKTRGQQVTLRCSSQSGHNTVSWYQQALGQGPQFIFQYYREEENGRGNFPPRFSGLQFPNYSSELNVNALELDDSALYLCASSGGQANYGYTFGSGTRLTVV.

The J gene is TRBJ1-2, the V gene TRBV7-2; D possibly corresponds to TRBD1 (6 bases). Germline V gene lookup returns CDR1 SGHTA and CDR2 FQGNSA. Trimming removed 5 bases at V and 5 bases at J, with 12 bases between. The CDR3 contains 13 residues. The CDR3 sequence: CASSPPQGYGYTF. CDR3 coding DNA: TGTGCCAGCAGCCCACCACAGGGTTATGGCTACACCTTC. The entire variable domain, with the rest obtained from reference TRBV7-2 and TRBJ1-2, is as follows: GAGVSQSPSNKVTEKGKDVELRCDPISGHTALYWYRQSLGQGLEFLIYFQGNSAPDKSGLPSDRFSAERTGGSVSTLTIQRTQQEDSAVYLCASSPPQGYGYTFGSGTRLTVV.

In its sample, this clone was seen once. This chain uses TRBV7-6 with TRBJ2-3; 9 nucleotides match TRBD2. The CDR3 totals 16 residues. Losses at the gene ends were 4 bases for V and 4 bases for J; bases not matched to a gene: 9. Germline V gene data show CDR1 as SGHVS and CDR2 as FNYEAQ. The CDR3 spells CASSSAGGWSPDTQYF. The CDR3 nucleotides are TGTGCCAGCAGCTCTGCGGGGGGGTGGTCCCCAGATACGCAGTATTTT.

The CDR3 coding sequence is TGTGCCAGCAGTGAACGACGGGGGGCGGGTCCTGAAGAGCAGTACTTC. Amino acids: CASSERRGAGPEEQYF. The chain carries TRBV2 and TRBJ2-7, with a tentative D call TRBD2 (7 bases). Per the germline V gene, CDR1 is SNHLY and CDR2 is FYNNEI. This CDR3 has 16 amino acids. V lost 2 bases to trimming and J lost 7 bases, with 21 bases between them.

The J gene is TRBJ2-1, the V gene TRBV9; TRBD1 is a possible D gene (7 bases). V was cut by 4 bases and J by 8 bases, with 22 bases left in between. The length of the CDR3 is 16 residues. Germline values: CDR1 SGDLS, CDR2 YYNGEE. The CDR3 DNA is TGTGCCAGCAGCCCAGAGGGGGCGGGGTCCTTCTATGAGCAGTTCTTC. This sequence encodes CASSPEGAGSFYEQFF.

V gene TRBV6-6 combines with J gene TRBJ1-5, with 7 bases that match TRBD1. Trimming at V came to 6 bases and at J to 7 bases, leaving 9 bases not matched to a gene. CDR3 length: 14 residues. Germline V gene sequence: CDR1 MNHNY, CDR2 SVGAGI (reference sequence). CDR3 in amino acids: CASRGQQLNQPQHF. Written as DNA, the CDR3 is TGTGCCAGCAGGGGACAGCAGTTAAACCAGCCCCAGCATTTT.

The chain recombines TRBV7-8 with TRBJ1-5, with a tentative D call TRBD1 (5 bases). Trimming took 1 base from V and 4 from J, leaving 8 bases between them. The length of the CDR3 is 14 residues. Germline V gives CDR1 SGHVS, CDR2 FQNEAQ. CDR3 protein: CASSLGTPNQPQHF. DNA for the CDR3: TGTGCCAGCAGCTTAGGGACACCTAATCAGCCCCAGCATTTT. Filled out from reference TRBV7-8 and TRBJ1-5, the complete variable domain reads GAGVSQSPRYKVAKRGQDVALRCDPISGHVSLFWYQQALGQGPEFLTYFQNEAQLDKSGLPSDRFFAERPEGSVSTLKIQRTQQEDSAVYLCASSLGTPNQPQHFGDGTRLSIL.

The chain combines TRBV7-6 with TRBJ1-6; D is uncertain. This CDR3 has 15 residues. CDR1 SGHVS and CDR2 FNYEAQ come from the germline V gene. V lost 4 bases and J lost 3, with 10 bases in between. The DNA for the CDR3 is TGTGCCAGCAGCTCGTTCCAGGACTATAATTCACCCCTCCACTTT. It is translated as CASSSFQDYNSPLHF.

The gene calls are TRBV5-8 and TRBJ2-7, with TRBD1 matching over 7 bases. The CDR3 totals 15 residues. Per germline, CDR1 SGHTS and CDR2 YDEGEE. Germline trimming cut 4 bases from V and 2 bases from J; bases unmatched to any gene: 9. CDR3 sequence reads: CASSQAGTATYEQYF. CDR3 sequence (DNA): TGTGCCAGCAGCCAAGCCGGGACAGCAACCTACGAGCAGTACTTC.

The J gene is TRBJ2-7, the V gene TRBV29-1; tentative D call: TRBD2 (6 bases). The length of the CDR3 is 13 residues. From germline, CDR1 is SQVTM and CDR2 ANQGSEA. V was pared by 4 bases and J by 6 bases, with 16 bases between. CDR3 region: CSVGLGRGSEQYF. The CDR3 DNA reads TGCAGCGTTGGGTTAGGGCGGGGATCCGAGCAGTACTTC.

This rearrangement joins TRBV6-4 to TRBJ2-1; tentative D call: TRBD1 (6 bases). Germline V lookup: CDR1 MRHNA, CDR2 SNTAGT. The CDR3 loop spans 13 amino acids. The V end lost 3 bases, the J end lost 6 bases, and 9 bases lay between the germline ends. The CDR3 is CASSDGQSNEQFF. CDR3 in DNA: TGTGCCAGCAGTGATGGACAGAGCAATGAGCAGTTCTTC.

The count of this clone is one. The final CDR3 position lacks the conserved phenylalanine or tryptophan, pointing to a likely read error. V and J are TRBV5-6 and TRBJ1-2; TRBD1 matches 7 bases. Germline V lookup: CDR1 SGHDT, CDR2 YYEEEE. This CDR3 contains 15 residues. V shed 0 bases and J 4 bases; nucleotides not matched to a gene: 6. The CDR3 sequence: CASSLGQGRGYGYTL. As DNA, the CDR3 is TGTGCCAGCAGCTTGGGACAGGGAAGGGGCTATGGCTACACCCTC.

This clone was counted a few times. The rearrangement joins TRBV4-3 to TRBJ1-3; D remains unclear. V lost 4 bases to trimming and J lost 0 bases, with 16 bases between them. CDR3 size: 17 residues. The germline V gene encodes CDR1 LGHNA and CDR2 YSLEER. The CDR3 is CASSLSEKTYSGNTIYF. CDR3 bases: TGCGCCAGCAGCCTAAGCGAGAAGACTTACTCTGGAAACACCATATATTTT.

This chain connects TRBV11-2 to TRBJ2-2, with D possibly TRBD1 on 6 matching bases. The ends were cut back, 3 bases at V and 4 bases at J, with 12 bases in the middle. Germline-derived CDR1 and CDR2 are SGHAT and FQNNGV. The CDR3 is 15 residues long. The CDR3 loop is CASSLGHAGTGELFF. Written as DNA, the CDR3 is TGTGCCAGCAGCTTGGGACACGCGGGCACCGGGGAGCTGTTTTTT.

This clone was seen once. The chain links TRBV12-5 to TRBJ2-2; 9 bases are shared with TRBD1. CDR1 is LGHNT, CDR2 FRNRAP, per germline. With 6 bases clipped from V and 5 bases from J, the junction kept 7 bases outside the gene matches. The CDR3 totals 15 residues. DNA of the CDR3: TGTGCTAGTGGCCCCCCGACAGGGGGGACCGGGGAGCTGTTTTTT. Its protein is CASGPPTGGTGELFF.

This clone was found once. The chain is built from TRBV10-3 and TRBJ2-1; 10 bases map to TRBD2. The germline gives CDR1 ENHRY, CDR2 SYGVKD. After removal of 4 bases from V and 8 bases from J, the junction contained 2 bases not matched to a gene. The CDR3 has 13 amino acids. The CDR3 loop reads CAISGLAGDEQFF. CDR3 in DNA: TGTGCCATCAGTGGACTAGCGGGCGATGAGCAGTTCTTC.